This T cell receptor beta chain stems from a study of OX40 agonist ivuxolimab in advanced cancers. Overall study findings and caveats: What antigens the expanded peripheral T cells recognized was never established. Among T cells, CD8+ cells averaged more expanded clones than CD4+ cells.

Data came from immunoSEQ multiplex PCR; TCRdb stores just in-frame clones and leaves some out. The sample lists about 27,000 clones, 75% to 90% occurring once. Germline V gives CDR1 SGDLS, CDR2 YYNGEE. The CDR3 has 15 amino acids. The V and J ends lost 0 bases and 4 bases respectively, with 14 bases between them. A remark on this clone: Antigen: not known.

Source: CD4+ or CD8+ T cells sorted from blood, taken in a trial of the OX40 agonist ivuxolimab. The sequence came from an adult with an advanced solid tumor such as melanoma, head and neck, liver or kidney cancer. The chain is built from TRBV9 and TRBJ2-7; TRBD1 might be the D (6 bases). The CDR3 sequence: CASSVGAGVEYEQYF. The CDR3, as DNA: TGTGCCAGCAGCGTAGGGGCAGGGGTCGAATACGAGCAGTACTTC.